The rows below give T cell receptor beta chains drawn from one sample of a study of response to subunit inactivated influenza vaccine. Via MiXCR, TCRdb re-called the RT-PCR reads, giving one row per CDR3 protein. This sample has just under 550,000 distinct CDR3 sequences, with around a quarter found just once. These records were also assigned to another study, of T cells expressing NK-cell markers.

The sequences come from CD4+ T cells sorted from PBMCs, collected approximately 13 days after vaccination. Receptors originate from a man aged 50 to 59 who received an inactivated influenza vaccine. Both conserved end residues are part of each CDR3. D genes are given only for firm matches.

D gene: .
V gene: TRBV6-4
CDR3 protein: CASSDEGYQETQYF

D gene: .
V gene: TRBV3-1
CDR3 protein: CASSQLVSYEQYF

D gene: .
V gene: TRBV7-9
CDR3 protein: CASSLDGLATNEKLFF

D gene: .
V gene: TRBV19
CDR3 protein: CASSIVLNTEAFF

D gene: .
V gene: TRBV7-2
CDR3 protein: CASSLQQVGYEQYF

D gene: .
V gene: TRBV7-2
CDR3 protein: CASSFAGFENSPLHF

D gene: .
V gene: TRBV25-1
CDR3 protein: CASSETGKDQPQHF

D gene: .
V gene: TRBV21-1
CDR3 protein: CASSNKTGRGTDTQYF

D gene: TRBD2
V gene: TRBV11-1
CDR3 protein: CASSTRGGGYEQYF

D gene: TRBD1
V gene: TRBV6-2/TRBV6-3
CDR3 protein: CAAGGAGGNQPQHF

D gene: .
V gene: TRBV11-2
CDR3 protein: CASSLAPGSETQYF

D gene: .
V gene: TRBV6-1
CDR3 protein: CASTPMRATDTQYF

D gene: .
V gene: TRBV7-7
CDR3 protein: CASSLGPDLALQTQYF

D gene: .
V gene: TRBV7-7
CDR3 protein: CASRPHTEAFF

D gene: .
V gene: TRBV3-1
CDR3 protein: CASSSQGNTEVFF

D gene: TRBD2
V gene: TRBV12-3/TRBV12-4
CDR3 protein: CASSLDLLAGGQTDTQYF

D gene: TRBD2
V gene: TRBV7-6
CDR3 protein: CASSPPAGSSYNEQFF

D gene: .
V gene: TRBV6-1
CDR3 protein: CASGSIGNSPLHF

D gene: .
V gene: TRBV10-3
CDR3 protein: CAISEVVREDTQYF

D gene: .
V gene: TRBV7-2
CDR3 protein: CASSLAGGAVGTQYF

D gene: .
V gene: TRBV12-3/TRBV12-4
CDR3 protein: CASKPRTDTQYF

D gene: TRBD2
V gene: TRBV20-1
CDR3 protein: CSASGLAGVADTQYF

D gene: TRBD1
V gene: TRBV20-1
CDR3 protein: CSARGQTGNVAYF

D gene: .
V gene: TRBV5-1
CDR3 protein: CASSFGNEKLFF

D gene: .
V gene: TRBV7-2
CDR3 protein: CASSSGLRREKLVF

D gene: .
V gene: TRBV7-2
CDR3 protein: CASSASQGARAPLHF

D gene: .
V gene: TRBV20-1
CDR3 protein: CSATRMQFQETQYF

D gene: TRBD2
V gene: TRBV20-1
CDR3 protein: CSARDPGTSGSTDTQYF

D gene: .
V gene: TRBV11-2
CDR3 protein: CASSPRTSGVGEQYF

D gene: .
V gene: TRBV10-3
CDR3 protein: CAIGTNEQYF

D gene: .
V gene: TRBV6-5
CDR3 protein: CASSYSGVNTEAFF

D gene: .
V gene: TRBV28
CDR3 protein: CASSWPGSSYEQYF

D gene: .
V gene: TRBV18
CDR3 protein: CASSRDLVNEQFF

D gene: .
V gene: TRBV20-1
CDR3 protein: CSATKLNEQFF

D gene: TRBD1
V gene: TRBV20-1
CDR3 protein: CSARDPTGGFTEAFF

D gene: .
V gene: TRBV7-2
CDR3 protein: CASSFDFMSSYNEQFF

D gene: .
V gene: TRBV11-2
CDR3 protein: CASSSPFVAARAQETQYF

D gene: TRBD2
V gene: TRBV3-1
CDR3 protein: CASSQTSGRTYNEQFF

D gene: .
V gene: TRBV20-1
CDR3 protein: CSGLNDGYIQYF

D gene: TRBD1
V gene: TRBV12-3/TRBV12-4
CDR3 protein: CASSSGGQPQHF

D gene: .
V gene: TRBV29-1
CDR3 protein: CSVRKSENTEAFF

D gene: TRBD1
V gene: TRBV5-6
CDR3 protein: CASSLLRTGIMTGELFF

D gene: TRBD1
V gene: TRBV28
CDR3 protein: CASSLPGTGDGSSGANVLTF

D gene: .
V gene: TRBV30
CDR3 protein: CAYTTENNSPLHF

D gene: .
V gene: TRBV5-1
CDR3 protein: CASSTRDRSQPQHF

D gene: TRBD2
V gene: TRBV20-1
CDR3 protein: CSALAGGNNEQFF

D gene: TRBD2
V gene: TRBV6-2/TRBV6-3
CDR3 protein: CASSPGLAESGEQFF

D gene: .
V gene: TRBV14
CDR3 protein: CASSFARGGNIQYF

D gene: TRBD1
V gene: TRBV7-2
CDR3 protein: CASSLRDRDNEQFF

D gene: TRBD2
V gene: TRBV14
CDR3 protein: CASSQVSSGSIWTDTQYF

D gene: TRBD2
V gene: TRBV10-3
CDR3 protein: CAISDPRASGRSHTGELFF

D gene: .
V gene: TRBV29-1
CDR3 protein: CSVANSFEAFF

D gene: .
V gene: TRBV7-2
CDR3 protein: CASSLATGPKYYGYTF

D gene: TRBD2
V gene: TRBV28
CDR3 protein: CASSLGKRGQYF